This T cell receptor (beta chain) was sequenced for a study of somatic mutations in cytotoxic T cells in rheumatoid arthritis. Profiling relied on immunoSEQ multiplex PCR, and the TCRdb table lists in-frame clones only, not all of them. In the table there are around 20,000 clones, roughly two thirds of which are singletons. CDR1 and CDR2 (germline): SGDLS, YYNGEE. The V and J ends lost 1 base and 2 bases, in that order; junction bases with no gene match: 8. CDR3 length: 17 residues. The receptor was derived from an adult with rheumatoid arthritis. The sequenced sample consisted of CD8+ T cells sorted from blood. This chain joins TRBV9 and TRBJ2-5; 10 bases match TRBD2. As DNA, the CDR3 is TGTGCCAGCAGCGTACAAGCGGGGGGGCAATTTCAAGAGACCCAGTACTTC. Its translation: CASSVQAGGQFQETQYF.